The present entry profiles one T cell receptor beta chain with its context. What it recognizes is unknown. The data were taken from a study of memory CD4+ T cells and cytomegalovirus serostatus. Study outcomes and limitations: 67 of 164 known CMV-associated TCRbeta sequences appeared in CD4+ memory. Median bootstrapped AUC for CMV status was approximately 0.96 originally, roughly 0.92 US-trained.

Profiling relied on immunoSEQ multiplex PCR, and the TCRdb table lists in-frame clones only, not all of them. This sample has around 84,000 clones, with approximately 84% found just once. The sort gate was single viable CD3+CD4+CD8-CD45RO+ cells for memory CD4+ T cells. Positive selection with CD4 microbeads enriched total CD4+ T cells. This CDR3 contains 18 residues. Germline V gene sequence: CDR1 SEHNR, CDR2 FQNEAQ (reference sequence). V lost 7 bases, J lost 4 bases, and 23 bases lay in between. The sequenced sample consisted of memory CD4+ T cells from blood. This sequence was found in an adult in good health and CMV-seronegative. V usage is TRBV7-9 and J usage is TRBJ2-6; TRBD1 or TRBD2 may be the D gene (6 bases each). CDR3 DNA sequence: TGTGCCAGCACCGCCCGGGGGCAGGCTGCGGCGGGGGCCAACGTCCTGACTTTC. Translating it yields CASTARGQAAAGANVLTF.